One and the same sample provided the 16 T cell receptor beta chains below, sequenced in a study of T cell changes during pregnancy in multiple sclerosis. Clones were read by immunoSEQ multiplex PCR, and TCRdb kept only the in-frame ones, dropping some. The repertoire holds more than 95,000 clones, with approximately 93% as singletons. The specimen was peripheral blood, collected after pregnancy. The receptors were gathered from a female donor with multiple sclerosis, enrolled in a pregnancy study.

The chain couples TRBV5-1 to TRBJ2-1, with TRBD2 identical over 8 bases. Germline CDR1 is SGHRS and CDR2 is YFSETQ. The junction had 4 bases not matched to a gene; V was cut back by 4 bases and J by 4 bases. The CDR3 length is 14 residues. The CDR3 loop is CASSASGSYNEQFF. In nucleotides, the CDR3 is TGCGCCAGCAGCGCTAGCGGGTCTTACAATGAGCAGTTCTTC.

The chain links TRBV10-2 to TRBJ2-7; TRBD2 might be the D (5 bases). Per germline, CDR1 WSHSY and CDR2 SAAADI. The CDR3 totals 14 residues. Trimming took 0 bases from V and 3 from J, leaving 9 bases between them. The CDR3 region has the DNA TGCGCCAGCAGTGAGTCGACTCGGGGCTACGAGCAGTACTTC. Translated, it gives CASSESTRGYEQYF.

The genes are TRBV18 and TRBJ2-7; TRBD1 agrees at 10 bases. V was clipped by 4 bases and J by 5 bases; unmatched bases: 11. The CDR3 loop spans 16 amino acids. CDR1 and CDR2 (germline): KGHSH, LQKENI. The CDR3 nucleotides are TGTGCCAGCTCACTCATTGTGGGGACAGGGGACGACGAGCAGTACTTC. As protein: CASSLIVGTGDDEQYF.

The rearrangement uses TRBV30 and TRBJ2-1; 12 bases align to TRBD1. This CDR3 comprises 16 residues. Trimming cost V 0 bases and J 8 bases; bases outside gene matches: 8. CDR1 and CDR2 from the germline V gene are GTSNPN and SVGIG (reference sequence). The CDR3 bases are TGTGCCTGGAGTGTAGTACCGGGACAGGGGGCAGATGAGCAGTTCTTC. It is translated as CAWSVVPGQGADEQFF.

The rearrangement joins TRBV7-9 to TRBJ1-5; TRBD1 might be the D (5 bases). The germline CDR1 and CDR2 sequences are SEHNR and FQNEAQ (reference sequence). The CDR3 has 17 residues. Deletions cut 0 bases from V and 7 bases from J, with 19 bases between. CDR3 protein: CASSLASGGFPRQPQHF. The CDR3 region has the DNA TGTGCCAGCAGCTTAGCGTCGGGGGGGTTTCCTCGGCAGCCCCAGCATTTT.

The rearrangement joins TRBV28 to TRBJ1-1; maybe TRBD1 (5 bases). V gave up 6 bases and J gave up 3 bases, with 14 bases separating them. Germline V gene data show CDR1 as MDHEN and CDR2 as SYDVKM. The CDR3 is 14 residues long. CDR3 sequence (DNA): TGTGCCAGCAGACCGGGGGTGGGAGACACTGAAGCTTTCTTT. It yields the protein CASRPGVGDTEAFF.

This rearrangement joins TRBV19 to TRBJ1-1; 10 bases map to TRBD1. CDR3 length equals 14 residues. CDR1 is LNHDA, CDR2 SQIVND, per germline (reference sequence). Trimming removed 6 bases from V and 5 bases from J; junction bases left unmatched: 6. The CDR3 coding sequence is TGTGCCAGTAGCCACGGGACAGGGGTTACTGAAGCTTTCTTT. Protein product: CASSHGTGVTEAFF.

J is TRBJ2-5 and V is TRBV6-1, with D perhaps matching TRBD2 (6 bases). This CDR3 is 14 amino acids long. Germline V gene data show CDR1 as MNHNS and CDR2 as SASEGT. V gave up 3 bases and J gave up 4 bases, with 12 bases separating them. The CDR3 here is CASSEGGTGETQYF. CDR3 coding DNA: TGTGCCAGCAGTGAGGGGGGAACAGGAGAGACCCAGTACTTC.

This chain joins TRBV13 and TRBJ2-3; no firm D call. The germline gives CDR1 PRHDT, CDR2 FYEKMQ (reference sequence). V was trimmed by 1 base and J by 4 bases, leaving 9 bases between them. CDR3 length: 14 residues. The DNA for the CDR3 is TGTGCCAGCAGCTTAGAACGAGAGGCAGATACGCAGTATTTT. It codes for CASSLEREADTQYF.

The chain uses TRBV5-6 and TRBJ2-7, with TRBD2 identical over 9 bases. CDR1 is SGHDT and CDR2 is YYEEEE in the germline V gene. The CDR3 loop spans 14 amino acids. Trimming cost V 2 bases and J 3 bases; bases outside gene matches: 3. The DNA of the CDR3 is TGTGCCAGCAGCTTTAGGACTAGCGTCTACGAGCAGTACTTC. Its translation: CASSFRTSVYEQYF.

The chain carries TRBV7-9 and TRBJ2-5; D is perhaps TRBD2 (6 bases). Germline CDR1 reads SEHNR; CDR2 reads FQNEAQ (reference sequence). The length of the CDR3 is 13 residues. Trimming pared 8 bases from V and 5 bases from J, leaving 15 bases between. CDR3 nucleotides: TGTGCCAGCGCCCTAGGAGGGGATGAGACCCAGTACTTC. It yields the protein CASALGGDETQYF. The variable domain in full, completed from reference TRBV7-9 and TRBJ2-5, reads DTGVSQNPRHKITKRGQNVTFRCDPISEHNRLYWYRQTLGQGPEFLTYFQNEAQLEKSRLLSDRFSAERPKGSFSTLEIQRTEQGDSAMYLCASALGGDETQYFGPGTRLLVL.

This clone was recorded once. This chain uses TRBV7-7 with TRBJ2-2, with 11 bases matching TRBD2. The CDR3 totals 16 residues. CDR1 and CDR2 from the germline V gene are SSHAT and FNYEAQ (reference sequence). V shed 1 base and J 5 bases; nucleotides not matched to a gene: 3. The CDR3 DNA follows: TGTGCCAGCAGCTTAGGGCCTAGCGGGAGGACCGGGGAGCTGTTTTTT. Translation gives CASSLGPSGRTGELFF. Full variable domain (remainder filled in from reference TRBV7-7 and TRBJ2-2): GAGVSQSPRYKVTKRGQDVTLRCDPISSHATLYWYQQALGQGPEFLTYFNYEAQPDKSGLPSDRFSAERPEGSISTLTIQRTEQRDSAMYRCASSLGPSGRTGELFFGEGSRLTVL.

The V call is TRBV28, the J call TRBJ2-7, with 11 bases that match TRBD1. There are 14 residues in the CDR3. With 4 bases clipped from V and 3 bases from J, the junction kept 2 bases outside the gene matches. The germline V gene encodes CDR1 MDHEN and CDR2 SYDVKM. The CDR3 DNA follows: TGTGCCAGCAGTTCCGGGACAGGGGGCTACGAGCAGTACTTC. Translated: CASSSGTGGYEQYF.

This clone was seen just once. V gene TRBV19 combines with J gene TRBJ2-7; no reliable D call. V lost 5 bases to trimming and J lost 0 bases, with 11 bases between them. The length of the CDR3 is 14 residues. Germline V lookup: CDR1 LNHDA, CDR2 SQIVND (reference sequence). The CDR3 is CASSSSETSYEQYF. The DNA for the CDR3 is TGTGCCAGTAGTTCCTCGGAGACCTCCTACGAGCAGTACTTC.

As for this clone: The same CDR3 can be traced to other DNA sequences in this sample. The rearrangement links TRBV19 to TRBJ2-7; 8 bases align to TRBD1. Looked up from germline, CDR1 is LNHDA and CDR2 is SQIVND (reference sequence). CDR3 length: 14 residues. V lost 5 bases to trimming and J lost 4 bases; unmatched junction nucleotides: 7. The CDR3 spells CASSPGQGAYEQYF. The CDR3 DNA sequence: TGTGCCAGTAGTCCCGGACAGGGCGCATACGAGCAGTACTTC.

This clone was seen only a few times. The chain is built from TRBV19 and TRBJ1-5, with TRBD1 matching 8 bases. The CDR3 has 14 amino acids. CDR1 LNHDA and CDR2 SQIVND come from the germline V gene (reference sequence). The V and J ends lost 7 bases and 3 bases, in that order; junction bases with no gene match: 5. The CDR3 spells CASNQGAANQPQHF. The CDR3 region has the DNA TGTGCCAGTAACCAGGGGGCGGCCAATCAGCCCCAGCATTTT.